The rows below give T cell receptor beta chains drawn from one sample of a study of OX40 agonist ivuxolimab in advanced cancers. Assay: immunoSEQ multiplex PCR; the TCRdb copy retains only in-frame clones and omits some. The sample consists of 55,000 to 90,000 clones, 75% to 85% of them appearing once. The sample consisted of CD4+ or CD8+ T cells sorted from blood, taken in a trial of the OX40 agonist ivuxolimab. Receptor source: an adult with an advanced solid tumor such as melanoma, head and neck, liver or kidney cancer. CDR3s include the opening cysteine and the closing phenylalanine or tryptophan. The D gene is left open where the match is weak. Expanded clones are given a class, and other clones once, few, many or no size at all.

TRBD1,TRBV27,.,17,TRBJ1-1,TGTGCCAGCAGTTTACGGGGACAGGGGGCTTGGAACACTGAAGCTTTCTTT,CASSLRGQGAWNTEAFF
.,TRBV18,.,13,TRBJ2-3,TGTGCCAGCTCACCACCCAATGCAGATACGCAGTATTTT,CASSPPNADTQYF
.,TRBV7-7,.,13,TRBJ1-1,TGTGCCAGCAGCTTAACAAGGAACACTGAAGCTTTCTTT,CASSLTRNTEAFF
TRBD1,TRBV11-2,.,17,TRBJ1-3,TGTGCCAGCAGCTCGATTGGACAGGGGCGCGTCGGAAGCACCATATATTTT,CASSSIGQGRVGSTIYF
.,TRBV19,.,16,TRBJ1-2,TGTGCCAGTAGTATGTCCAGATCCTTCGAGCACTATGGCTACACCTTC,CASSMSRSFEHYGYTF
.,TRBV7-9,.,14,TRBJ2-5,TGTGCCAGCAGCTTGGGCTCCCTGAAGGAGACCCAGTACTTC,CASSLGSLKETQYF
.,TRBV5-1,.,17,TRBJ2-5,TGCGCCAGCAGCCCCCGAATATCGGTCCTGTACCAAGAGACCCAGTACTTC,CASSPRISVLYQETQYF
.,TRBV2,.,13,TRBJ1-2,TGTGCCAGCGTTGGCAGAGAATACTATGGCTACACCTTC,CASVGREYYGYTF
.,TRBV2,.,14,TRBJ1-1,TGTGCCAGCAGTTATAGGACAGCGGGTGCTGAAGCTTTCTTT,CASSYRTAGAEAFF
.,TRBV5-1,.,15,TRBJ1-4,TGCGCCAGCAGCAATACAGTTGCAACTAATGAAAAACTGTTTTTT,CASSNTVATNEKLFF
TRBD1,TRBV7-2,.,19,TRBJ1-5,TGTGCCAGCAGCCCCGGGACAGACAGGTTCCGCCTTAGCAATCAGCCCCAGCATTTT,CASSPGTDRFRLSNQPQHF
.,TRBV9,once,13,TRBJ2-7,TGTGCCAGCAGCGTAGATTTAAGCGGCGAGCAGTACTTC,CASSVDLSGEQYF
.,TRBV23-1,.,16,TRBJ1-1,TGCGCCAGCACCCTCGTCCAGGGGTATTATAACACTGAAGCTTTCTTT,CASTLVQGYYNTEAFF
TRBD1,TRBV19,.,15,TRBJ1-1,TGTGCCAGTAGTATCAGGGGGGGTCGAAACACTGAAGCTTTCTTT,CASSIRGGRNTEAFF
.,TRBV5-6,.,16,TRBJ2-6,TGTGCCAGCAGCCCCCCTCGGGTCTCAGGGGCCAACGTCCTGACTTTC,CASSPPRVSGANVLTF
TRBD2,TRBV28,.,16,TRBJ2-7,TGTGCCAGCGGGTCATGGAGCGGGAGCGTACCCGACGAGCAGTACTTC,CASGSWSGSVPDEQYF
.,TRBV30,.,11,TRBJ1-2,TGTGCCTGGAACAGTAACTATGGCTACACCTTC,CAWNSNYGYTF
.,TRBV11-1,.,13,TRBJ2-1,TGTGCCAGCAGCCTCAAGGTGGGAGCTGAGCCGTTCTTC,CASSLKVGAEPFF
.,TRBV6-6,.,12,TRBJ1-3,TGTGCCAGCTCGGAGGAGGGAAACACCATATATTTT,CASSEEGNTIYF
.,TRBV6-1,.,13,TRBJ2-5,TGTGCCAGCGAGTCTTCTTACGGAGAGACCCAGTACTTC,CASESSYGETQYF
.,TRBV5-6,few,16,TRBJ2-6,TGTGCCAGCAGCTTCTTGGACAACTCTGGGGCCAACGTCCTGACTTTC,CASSFLDNSGANVLTF
TRBD2,TRBV5-5,.,15,TRBJ2-7,TGTGCCAGCAGCTTGGGAGCGGGAGGAACCTACGAGCAGTACTTC,CASSLGAGGTYEQYF
TRBD1,TRBV5-1,.,16,TRBJ1-2,TGCGCCAGCAGCTTCTCCACCGGGACAGTTAACTATGGCTACACCTTC,CASSFSTGTVNYGYTF
.,TRBV15,.,21,TRBJ1-1,TGTGCCACCAGCAGAGATGGACGGGGCGGCTCCTCCTTGTCAATGAACACTGAAGCTTTCTTT,CATSRDGRGGSSLSMNTEAFF
.,TRBV18,.,15,TRBJ1-4,TGTGCCAGCTCCCGCTACGACGGGACTAATGAAAAACTGTTTTTT,CASSRYDGTNEKLFF
.,TRBV7-9,.,15,TRBJ2-6,TGTGCCAGCAACCTAAAAGACTCTGGGGCCAACGTCCTGACTTTC,CASNLKDSGANVLTF
TRBD1,TRBV18,.,16,TRBJ1-3,TGTGCCAGCTCACAGGGACAGCGAACCTCTGGAAACACCATATATTTT,CASSQGQRTSGNTIYF
.,TRBV18,.,13,TRBJ2-1,TGTGCCAGCTCACCAGCTTTGGACAATGAGCAGTTCTTC,CASSPALDNEQFF
.,TRBV18,.,17,TRBJ1-1,TGTGCCAGCTCACCACCCGGCAGGGAGTCCGTGAACACTGAAGCTTTCTTT,CASSPPGRESVNTEAFF
TRBD2,TRBV10-2,.,15,TRBJ2-5,TGCGCCAGCAGAAAGGAACTAGCGGGGCAAGAGACCCAGTACTTC,CASRKELAGQETQYF
TRBD2,TRBV27,.,15,TRBJ2-1,TGTGCCAGCAGTTTATGGGGGGGATCCTACAATGAGCAGTTCTTC,CASSLWGGSYNEQFF
TRBD2,TRBV7-3,.,15,TRBJ2-7,TGTGCCAGCAGCTTAACGTCCGGGGGGTCCTACGAGCAGTACTTC,CASSLTSGGSYEQYF
TRBD1,TRBV18,.,14,TRBJ1-2,TGTGCCAGCTCACGGACAGGGGAGAGGTATGGCTACACCTTC,CASSRTGERYGYTF
.,TRBV10-2,.,13,TRBJ2-2,TGCGCCAGCAACACTCGGAACACCGGGGAGCTGTTTTTT,CASNTRNTGELFF
TRBD2,TRBV5-1,.,15,TRBJ2-5,TGCGCCAGCAGCTCTCGGGGGGGCCGGGCCGAGACCCAGTACTTC,CASSSRGGRAETQYF
.,TRBV20-1,.,11,TRBJ2-7,TGCAGTGCTCCTACAGGGTACGAGCAGTACTTC,CSAPTGYEQYF
.,TRBV2,.,14,TRBJ2-1,TGTGCCAGCAGCCTCTCGTGGCAGTCGAATGAGCAGTTCTTC,CASSLSWQSNEQFF
TRBD1,TRBV7-9,.,14,TRBJ1-2,TGTGCCAGCAGCTTATGGACAGGGGTCTATGGCTACACCTTC,CASSLWTGVYGYTF
TRBD1,TRBV28,.,16,TRBJ1-2,TGTGCCAGCAGTCTCACCGGGGAGGGGGCGGGCTATGGCTACACCTTC,CASSLTGEGAGYGYTF
.,TRBV28,.,13,TRBJ1-2,TGTGCCAGCAGTTTAGTCGGGAACTATGGCTACACCTTC,CASSLVGNYGYTF
TRBD1,TRBV2,.,14,TRBJ2-1,TGTGCCAGCAGCAACCAGGGGGCTTACAATGAGCAGTTCTTC,CASSNQGAYNEQFF
.,TRBV19,.,15,TRBJ2-3,TGTGCCAGTCGTTACGGGACACTTAACACAGATACGCAGTATTTT,CASRYGTLNTDTQYF
.,TRBV4-1,.,15,TRBJ1-5,TGCGCCAGCAGCCAACTAGACAGAGGCAATCAGCCCCAGCATTTT,CASSQLDRGNQPQHF
TRBD2,TRBV9,few,16,TRBJ2-1,TGTGCCAGCAGCACCTTGGGAGCGGGGGGGTACAATGAGCAGTTCTTC,CASSTLGAGGYNEQFF
.,TRBV11-2,.,15,TRBJ1-3,TGTGCCAGCAGCTTCAGGTTAAGCTCTGGAAACACCATATATTTT,CASSFRLSSGNTIYF
.,TRBV2,.,14,TRBJ1-1,TGTGCCAGCAGCGGACGCTTCGCGAACACTGAAGCTTTCTTT,CASSGRFANTEAFF